A single sample is the source of the 27 T cell receptor beta chains below, sequenced in a study of blood T cell repertoires in COVID-19. The protocol was immunoSEQ multiplex PCR, while the TCRdb copy is restricted to in-frame clones and leaves out a portion. The repertoire holds 200,000 to 300,000 clones, with approximately 88% as singletons. Material for sequencing was PBMCs or T cells enriched from blood (not recorded which). The receptors shown here come from a woman aged 40-49 years who had been exposed to COVID-19.

J is TRBJ2-1 and V is TRBV5-6; 9 bases are shared with TRBD1. V dropped 7 bases and J dropped 12; count of bases not matched to a gene: 14. The CDR3 spans 14 residues. CDR1 is SGHDT, CDR2 YYEEEE, per germline. CDR3 sequence (DNA): TGTGCCAGCGACCGGGACAGGGCGGGTGTGGGGCAGTTCTTC. Its protein is CASDRDRAGVGQFF.

V and J are TRBV19 and TRBJ1-2, with TRBD1 matching 7 bases. This CDR3 comprises 14 residues. Looked up from germline, CDR1 is LNHDA and CDR2 is SQIVND (reference sequence). With V trimmed by 5 bases and J by 6 bases, 9 bases remained unmatched. CDR3 loop: CASSQIRDRDGYTF. In DNA form, the CDR3 reads TGTGCCAGTAGTCAAATCCGGGACAGAGATGGCTACACCTTC.

This clone was recorded once. The genes are TRBV14 and TRBJ2-4; 7 bases line up with TRBD2. J lost 6 bases, V lost 3 bases, and 5 bases had no gene match. Germline loops: CDR1 SGHDN, CDR2 FVKESK. This CDR3 is built from 14 residues. CDR3 sequence (DNA): TGTGCCAGCAGCCATCGCCCGGGGGGAAACATTCAGTACTTC. Translation: CASSHRPGGNIQYF.

The genes are TRBV28 and TRBJ1-2, with D unresolved. CDR1 MDHEN and CDR2 SYDVKM come from the germline V gene. This CDR3 contains 14 residues. The germline V and J ends were trimmed by 2 bases and 5 bases, with 12 bases remaining between them. This chain's CDR3 is CASSLGSNKYGYTF. CDR3 coding DNA: TGTGCCAGCAGTTTAGGCTCAAATAAGTATGGCTACACCTTC.

The rearrangement joins TRBV6-5 to TRBJ2-2; maybe TRBD1 (5 bases). Germline values: CDR1 MNHEY, CDR2 SVGAGI. Trimming left V 0 bases short and J 0 bases short, with 5 bases between. The CDR3 runs to 15 residues. DNA of the CDR3: TGTGCCAGCAGTTACTCGACAGCGAACACCGGGGAGCTGTTTTTT. It is translated as CASSYSTANTGELFF.

The rearrangement joins TRBV5-6 to TRBJ2-1, with no clear D. This CDR3 is 14 amino acids long. CDR1 is SGHDT, CDR2 YYEEEE, per germline. Trimming pared 4 bases from V and 4 bases from J, leaving 12 bases between. CDR3 coding DNA: TGTGCCAGCAGCCTAATGGGCCCGTACAATGAGCAGTTCTTC. Translation: CASSLMGPYNEQFF.

The rearrangement uses TRBV4-1 and TRBJ2-1, with a possible D match to TRBD1 (6 bases). The germline CDR1 and CDR2 sequences are MGHRA and YSYEKL. This CDR3 is 14 amino acids long. V gave up 3 bases and J gave up 5 bases, with 11 bases separating them. The CDR3 protein is CASSHTRGNNEQFF. CDR3 coding DNA: TGCGCCAGCAGCCACACCAGGGGTAACAATGAGCAGTTCTTC.

This clone was counted once. This chain uses TRBV4-3 with TRBJ1-2; 7 positions match TRBD1. The length of the CDR3 is 16 residues. Trimming cost V 4 bases and J 0 bases; bases outside gene matches: 8. Per the germline V gene, CDR1 is LGHNA and CDR2 is YSLEER. The CDR3 is CASSPIDRDSNYGYTF. DNA for the CDR3: TGCGCCAGCAGCCCAATTGACAGGGACTCTAACTATGGCTACACCTTC.

This rearrangement joins TRBV27 to TRBJ2-7; perhaps TRBD2 as D (6 bases). Trimming removed 1 base from V and 4 bases from J, with 32 bases in between. Germline V lookup: CDR1 MNHEY, CDR2 SMNVEV (reference sequence). The CDR3 is 21 amino acids. CDR3 amino acids: CASSLLIPGGNPHPLGYEQYF. The CDR3 nucleotides are TGTGCCAGCAGTTTATTGATCCCAGGAGGGAACCCACACCCGTTGGGGTACGAGCAGTACTTC.

The genes are TRBV5-5 and TRBJ1-6; tentative D call: TRBD1 (5 bases). The germline CDR1 and CDR2 sequences are SGHKS and YYEKEE (reference sequence). The CDR3 runs 13 residues. Trimming cost V 10 bases and J 4 bases, with 12 bases left between them. The CDR3 sequence: CAQRKGYNSPLHF. CDR3 DNA sequence: TGTGCCCAGAGGAAGGGGTATAATTCACCCCTCCACTTT.

The gene calls are TRBV4-3 and TRBJ2-5, with D perhaps matching TRBD2 (5 bases). Germline CDR1 reads LGHNA; CDR2 reads YSLEER. The CDR3 covers 18 residues. V lost 0 bases to trimming and J lost 1 base, with 18 bases between them. This CDR3 is CASSQDPPSGGFQETQYF. The CDR3 DNA is TGCGCCAGCAGCCAAGATCCCCCCAGCGGTGGTTTCCAAGAGACCCAGTACTTC.

This clone was picked up one time. The rearrangement links TRBV29-1 to TRBJ1-1; D not resolved. V dropped 7 bases and J dropped 1 base, with 7 bases sitting between them. The CDR3 runs 11 residues. Germline V gene sequence: CDR1 SQVTM, CDR2 ANQGSEA. CDR3 bases: TGCAGCGGTCGACAGAACACTGAAGCTTTCTTT. It specifies CSGRQNTEAFF.

The gene calls are TRBV10-3 and TRBJ1-6; the D gene is possibly TRBD1 (5 bases). Trimming removed 10 bases at V and 5 bases at J, with 12 bases between. The length of the CDR3 is 13 residues. Germline assignment: CDR1 ENHRY and CDR2 SYGVKD. The CDR3 here is CATRQMNNSPLHF. The CDR3 coding sequence is TGTGCCACCCGACAGATGAATAATTCACCCCTCCACTTT.

The chain recombines TRBV6-5 with TRBJ2-4; D unclear. V shed 7 bases and J shed 1 base, with 8 bases lying between them. The germline V gene has CDR1 MNHEY and CDR2 SVGAGI. This CDR3 region has 13 residues. The DNA of the CDR3 is TGTGCCAGCACGAGACACGCCAAAAACATTCAGTACTTC. This translates into CASTRHAKNIQYF.

The V call is TRBV6-1, the J call TRBJ1-2; D gene uncertain. CDR3 size: 15 residues. V was cut by 0 bases and J by 4 bases, with 12 bases left in between. The germline gives CDR1 MNHNS, CDR2 SASEGT. The CDR3 spells CASSEAFSGIYGYTF. In DNA, the CDR3 is TGTGCCAGCAGTGAAGCTTTCTCCGGGATCTATGGCTACACCTTC.

The chain carries TRBV21-1 and TRBJ2-7; the D call of TRBD2 is as the table states it, not checked on the DNA. TRBV21-1 is classified as a pseudogene. The CDR3 contains 14 residues. Here the CDR3 reads CASTRREGSYEQYV. Here the CDR3 DNA reads TGTGCCAGCACCAGGCGGGAGGGGTCCTACGAGCAGTACGTC.

The rearrangement joins TRBV2 to TRBJ1-1; D is uncertain. CDR1 and CDR2 (germline): SNHLY, FYNNEI. Trimming took 3 bases from V and 4 from J, leaving 12 bases between them. The CDR3 is 14 amino acids. The CDR3 DNA sequence: TGTGCCAGCAGTGAGGGAGGAGCCCTCACTGAAGCTTTCTTT. It is translated as CASSEGGALTEAFF.

The chain is built from TRBV11-3 and TRBJ1-6, with D tentatively TRBD1 (6 bases). Trimming removed 8 bases at V and 9 bases at J, with 26 bases between. CDR1 and CDR2 (germline): SGHNT, YENEEA. This CDR3 has 17 residues. CDR3 bases: TGTGCCAGCGCTCCCCCAGTGGGGAGGGGGTCGGGTTCACCCCTCCACTTT. Translated, it gives CASAPPVGRGSGSPLHF.

The CDR3 sequence: CASSFGNTEAFF. The CDR3 nucleotides are TGTGCCAGCAGCTTCGGGAACACTGAAGCTTTCTTT. The chain combines TRBV11-2 with TRBJ1-1, with D unclear. Germline CDR1 SGHAT, CDR2 FQNNGV. V gave up 3 bases and J gave up 1 base, with 3 bases separating them. The CDR3 is 12 residues long.

The chain links TRBV6-5 to TRBJ2-7, with TRBD1 identical over 9 bases. Germline V gives CDR1 MNHEY, CDR2 SVGAGI. V dropped 2 bases and J dropped 1; count of bases not matched to a gene: 6. The CDR3 is made up of 16 amino acids. This CDR3 reads CASSYRTGVQSYEQYF. The CDR3 coding sequence is TGTGCCAGCAGTTACCGGACAGGGGTACAGTCCTACGAGCAGTACTTC.

The V gene is TRBV11-3, the J gene TRBJ1-1; D not certain. The CDR3 is made up of 14 amino acids. The V end was cut by 4 bases, the J end by 0 bases, with 9 bases between. The germline V gene has CDR1 SGHNT and CDR2 YENEEA. DNA for the CDR3: TGTGCCAGCAGCTCACCCTATATGAACACTGAAGCTTTCTTT. Translation: CASSSPYMNTEAFF.

V gene TRBV5-6 combines with J gene TRBJ1-5; weak D call: TRBD1 (6 bases). CDR3 length equals 15 residues. Germline V lookup: CDR1 SGHDT, CDR2 YYEEEE. Trimming stripped 4 bases from V and 1 base from J, with 12 bases between. Here the CDR3 DNA reads TGTGCCAGCAGCCGACAGGATTCAAGCAATCAGCCCCAGCATTTT. Amino acids: CASSRQDSSNQPQHF.

The chain links TRBV7-2 to TRBJ2-2; 8 nucleotides align to TRBD1. With 8 bases clipped from V and 0 bases from J, the junction kept 8 bases outside the gene matches. Germline CDR1 reads SGHTA; CDR2 reads FQGNSA. The CDR3 runs to 16 residues. CDR3 residues: CASPLQGAPNTGELFF. The CDR3 DNA is TGTGCCAGCCCACTCCAGGGGGCTCCGAACACCGGGGAGCTGTTTTTT. Supplemented by reference TRBV7-2 and TRBJ2-2, the full variable domain reads GAGVSQSPSNKVTEKGKDVELRCDPISGHTALYWYRQSLGQGLEFLIYFQGNSAPDKSGLPSDRFSAERTGGSVSTLTIQRTQQEDSAVYLCASPLQGAPNTGELFFGEGSRLTVL.

The genes are TRBV30 and TRBJ1-1; TRBD1 aligns across 7 bases. This CDR3 is built from 11 residues. In germline, CDR1 is GTSNPN, CDR2 SVGIG (reference sequence). The J segment lost 7 bases and the V segment lost 2 bases, leaving 1 base of the junction unmatched. The CDR3 is CAWSYRGEAFF. The DNA for the CDR3 is TGTGCCTGGAGTTACAGGGGTGAAGCTTTCTTT.

The gene calls are TRBV27 and TRBJ1-1; 10 bases fit TRBD1. Unmatched junction bases numbered 12, after V lost 5 bases and J lost 0 bases. CDR1 and CDR2 (germline): MNHEY, SMNVEV (reference sequence). This CDR3 has 18 amino acids. This chain's CDR3 is CASSRYSGQGSMNTEAFF. The CDR3 DNA follows: TGTGCCAGCAGTCGGTACTCGGGACAGGGGTCAATGAACACTGAAGCTTTCTTT.

In the case of this clone: A junction boundary mismatches the germline segment, possibly from a read error. The chain couples TRBV7-2 to TRBJ2-7; TRBD2 matches at 12 bases. This CDR3 region has 14 residues. Germline lookup yields CDR1 SGHTA and CDR2 FQGNSA. CDR3 sequence (DNA): TGTGCCAGCAGCACTAGCGGGGGGCCCCGAGAGTTTGTCTTC. Translated, it gives CASSTSGGPREFVF.

V gene TRBV7-2 combines with J gene TRBJ2-1; D not resolved. V dropped 1 base and J dropped 3 bases, with 13 bases sitting between them. This CDR3 comprises 16 residues. Germline CDR1 reads SGHTA; CDR2 reads FQGNSA. CDR3 residues: CASSLGWPNDYNEQFF. In DNA, the CDR3 is TGTGCCAGCAGCTTAGGTTGGCCGAACGACTACAATGAGCAGTTCTTC.